The 26 T cell receptor beta chains reported below all come from one sample, sequenced in a study of cytomegalovirus exposure and HLA in healthy donors. The PCR had 60 Vbeta and 13 Jbeta primers. The assay was immunoSEQ multiplex PCR, and TCRdb's table has in-frame clones only and misses some. The table lists some 110,000 clones, roughly 80% of them singletons. Sample: PBMCs. The receptor set was obtained from a man aged 40-49 years in good health and CMV-seronegative.

This chain links TRBV6-5 with TRBJ1-2, with D unresolved. Per germline, CDR1 MNHEY and CDR2 SVGAGI. Trimming removed 2 bases at V and 1 base at J, with 11 bases between. The CDR3 contains 15 residues. The CDR3 sequence: CASSYPGGGNYGYTF. DNA of the CDR3: TGTGCCAGCAGTTACCCTGGCGGAGGTAACTATGGCTACACCTTC.

The rearrangement links TRBV28 to TRBJ2-4; TRBD1 is a possible D gene (7 bases). Germline CDR1 MDHEN, CDR2 SYDVKM. The CDR3 has 14 amino acids. Trimming left V 6 bases short and J 4 bases short, with 13 bases between. The CDR3 loop is CASRVRGAKNIQYF. Here the CDR3 DNA reads TGTGCCAGCAGGGTCAGGGGGGCTAAAAACATTCAGTACTTC. Full variable domain (outside the CDR3, taken from reference TRBV28 and TRBJ2-4): DVKVTQSSRYLVKRTGEKVFLECVQDMDHENMFWYRQDPGLGLRLIYFSYDVKMKEKGDIPEGYSVSREKKERFSLILESASTNQTSMYLCASRVRGAKNIQYFGAGTRLSVL.

This chain links TRBV4-1 with TRBJ2-1; D not resolved. Trimming removed 0 bases from V and 7 bases from J, with 16 bases in between. Germline CDR1 and CDR2: MGHRA and YSYEKL. The CDR3 consists of 16 residues. DNA for the CDR3: TGCGCCAGCAGCCAAGACCCGGGTCCGGGTGGGAATGAGCAGTTCTTC. Translated: CASSQDPGPGGNEQFF.

The gene calls are TRBV6-5 and TRBJ1-1; 9 positions agree with TRBD1. Germline values: CDR1 MNHEY, CDR2 SVGAGI. With 4 bases clipped from V and 0 bases from J, the junction kept 3 bases outside the gene matches. The CDR3 extends over 15 amino acids. The CDR3 DNA reads TGTGCCAGCAGTTCCAGGACAGGGGTGAACACTGAAGCTTTCTTT. Its protein is CASSSRTGVNTEAFF.

The CDR3 region has the DNA TGTGCCAGCAGCGCCGGATCCGGGACAAAGACGACAGATACGCAGTATTTT. This codes for CASSAGSGTKTTDTQYF. The V and J genes are TRBV11-2 and TRBJ2-3; a weak D match, TRBD1 (6 bases). This CDR3 is built from 17 residues. Trimming removed 5 bases from V and 3 bases from J, with 21 bases in between. The germline gives CDR1 SGHAT, CDR2 FQNNGV.

This clone turned up a few times. This chain links TRBV19 with TRBJ2-7; 8 nucleotides align to TRBD1. J lost 4 bases, V lost 4 bases, and 6 bases had no gene match. The CDR3 extends over 14 amino acids. The V gene's germline CDR1 is LNHDA and CDR2 SQIVND (reference sequence). CDR3 region: CASSTGQGLYEQYF. CDR3 bases: TGTGCCAGTAGTACCGGACAGGGCCTGTACGAGCAGTACTTC. Filled out from reference TRBV19 and TRBJ2-7, the complete variable domain reads DGGITQSPKYLFRKEGQNVTLSCEQNLNHDAMYWYRQDPGQGLRLIYYSQIVNDFQKGDIAEGYSVSREKKESFPLTVTSAQKNPTAFYLCASSTGQGLYEQYFGPGTRLTVT.

V is TRBV12-5 and J is TRBJ2-3; D remains ambiguous. V lost 0 bases and J 1 base, leaving 8 bases between the germline ends. Germline assignment: CDR1 LGHNT and CDR2 FRNRAP. CDR3 length: 15 residues. The CDR3 DNA follows: TGTGCTAGTGGTTTGGTACGGGTGGGCACAGATACGCAGTATTTT. Protein sequence: CASGLVRVGTDTQYF.

The chain is built from TRBV7-6 and TRBJ2-2, with 7 bases fitting TRBD2. The germline V gene has CDR1 SGHVS and CDR2 FNYEAQ. Losses at the gene ends were 10 bases for V and 6 bases for J; bases not matched to a gene: 8. CDR3 length equals 13 residues. The CDR3 loop reads CAMSGEGSGELFF. CDR3 in DNA: TGTGCCATGAGCGGGGAAGGTTCCGGGGAGCTGTTTTTT. The whole variable domain, filled in from reference TRBV7-6 and TRBJ2-2, reads GAGVSQSPRYKVTKRGQDVALRCDPISGHVSLYWYRQALGQGPEFLTYFNYEAQQDKSGLPNDRFSAERPEGSISTLTIQRTEQRDSAMYRCAMSGEGSGELFFGEGSRLTVL.

On this clone itself: At one end the junction does not follow the germline gene, possibly because of a read error. This chain connects TRBV6-1 to TRBJ1-2, with 10 bases fitting TRBD1. This CDR3 region has 15 residues. Germline V lookup: CDR1 MNHNS, CDR2 SASEGT. CDR3 in DNA: TGTGCCAGCAGAGAAGGGACAGGGGACGACTATGGCTACACCTTC. Protein sequence: CASREGTGDDYGYTF.

The rearrangement links TRBV10-1 to TRBJ2-2, with 7 bases identical to TRBD1. CDR1 is WNHNN, CDR2 SYGVQD, per germline (reference sequence). The CDR3 spans 13 residues. V trimming: 6 bases; J trimming: 4 bases; junction bases outside the gene matches: 2. CDR3 DNA: TGCGCCAGCAGCGACAGGGTCACCGGGGAGCTGTTTTTT. This translates into CASSDRVTGELFF.

This rearrangement joins TRBV5-1 to TRBJ1-4; D perhaps matches TRBD1 (5 bases). The CDR3 covers 15 residues. Trimming pared 3 bases from V and 4 bases from J, leaving 13 bases between. Per the germline V gene, CDR1 is SGHRS and CDR2 is YFSETQ. The CDR3 reads CASSSTGTNNEKLFF. CDR3 DNA sequence: TGCGCCAGCAGCTCAACCGGGACTAATAATGAAAAACTGTTTTTT.

This sequence joins TRBV10-2 and TRBJ2-3; 10 bases line up with TRBD1. The CDR3 is made up of 16 amino acids. In germline, CDR1 is WSHSY, CDR2 SAAADI. J was trimmed by 2 bases and V by 3 bases; bases with no gene match: 5. CDR3 sequence reads: CASSEGTGVFTDTQYF. As DNA, the CDR3 is TGCGCCAGCAGTGAAGGGACAGGGGTTTTCACAGATACGCAGTATTTT.

The CDR3 reads CASSIGGQNQPQHF. CDR3 coding DNA: TGTGCCAGTAGTATAGGGGGACAGAATCAGCCCCAGCATTTT. The V and J genes are TRBV19 and TRBJ1-5, with 7 bases lining up with TRBD1. The V and J ends lost 1 base and 4 bases, in that order; junction bases with no gene match: 1. The CDR3 loop spans 14 amino acids. Germline V gene lookup returns CDR1 LNHDA and CDR2 SQIVND (reference sequence).

The chain links TRBV7-6 to TRBJ2-5; D possibly corresponds to TRBD1 (6 bases). V was shortened by 5 bases and J by 4 bases, with 8 bases between the two germline ends. Looked up from germline, CDR1 is SGHVS and CDR2 is FNYEAQ. The CDR3 totals 12 residues. This CDR3 reads CASSPRGETQYF. Written as DNA, the CDR3 is TGTGCCAGCAGCCCCAGGGGAGAGACCCAGTACTTC.

The CDR3 DNA is TGCGCCAGCAGCTTGGGGGGACTTTCCACCGGGGAGCTGTTTTTT. This gives the protein CASSLGGLSTGELFF. This rearrangement joins TRBV5-1 to TRBJ2-2, with D possibly matching TRBD2 (6 bases). This CDR3 is built from 15 residues. The germline CDR1 and CDR2 sequences are SGHRS and YFSETQ. V was cut by 0 bases and J by 4 bases, with 10 bases left in between.

The chain recombines TRBV6-6 with TRBJ1-4, with D possibly TRBD1 on 6 matching bases. The germline gives CDR1 MNHNY, CDR2 SVGAGI (reference sequence). V lost 2 bases to trimming and J lost 7 bases, with 14 bases between them. The length of the CDR3 is 15 residues. The CDR3 coding sequence is TGTGCCAGCAGTTACGCGGGGGCGGGGGGTGAAAAACTGTTTTTT. Translation: CASSYAGAGGEKLFF.

In its sample, this clone was seen a few times. The chain combines TRBV5-8 with TRBJ2-5; maybe TRBD2 (5 bases). The V end was cut by 4 bases, the J end by 5 bases, with 9 bases between. The CDR3 covers 12 residues. The germline CDR1 and CDR2 sequences are SGHTS and YDEGEE. In nucleotides, the CDR3 is TGTGCCAGCAGCCACGGGGTGGAGACCCAGTACTTC. It codes for CASSHGVETQYF.

The chain recombines TRBV5-1 with TRBJ1-6, with 7 bases identical to TRBD1. With V trimmed by 8 bases and J by 4 bases, 9 bases remained unmatched. Per germline, CDR1 SGHRS and CDR2 YFSETQ. The CDR3 has 15 residues. The CDR3 here is CASSTGETYNSPLHF. CDR3 coding DNA: TGCGCCAGTTCAACAGGGGAAACATATAATTCACCCCTCCACTTT. Full variable domain (missing parts from reference TRBV5-1 and TRBJ1-6): KAGVTQTPRYLIKTRGQQVTLSCSPISGHRSVSWYQQTPGQGLQFLFEYFSETQRNKGNFPGRFSGRQFSNSRSEMNVSTLELGDSALYLCASSTGETYNSPLHFGNGTRLTVT.

This clone was seen once. The V call is TRBV5-1, the J call TRBJ1-2, with TRBD1 identical over 8 bases. The CDR3 is 16 residues long. The J segment lost 4 bases and the V segment lost 3 bases, leaving 11 bases of the junction unmatched. Germline assignment: CDR1 SGHRS and CDR2 YFSETQ. CDR3 residues: CASSSTGTGAFYGYTF. DNA for the CDR3: TGCGCCAGCAGCTCAACCGGGACAGGAGCTTTCTATGGCTACACCTTC. The variable domain in full, completed from reference TRBV5-1 and TRBJ1-2, reads KAGVTQTPRYLIKTRGQQVTLSCSPISGHRSVSWYQQTPGQGLQFLFEYFSETQRNKGNFPGRFSGRQFSNSRSEMNVSTLELGDSALYLCASSSTGTGAFYGYTFGSGTRLTVV.

This chain links TRBV18 with TRBJ2-2; D is unresolved. The CDR3 consists of 14 residues. The germline CDR1 and CDR2 sequences are KGHSH and LQKENI. Trimming took off 2 bases at V and 6 bases at J, with 10 bases between the two ends. In nucleotides, the CDR3 is TGTGCCAGCTCACCAGGCATCGAAGCCGGGGAGCTGTTTTTT. It codes for CASSPGIEAGELFF. The entire variable domain, with the rest obtained from reference TRBV18 and TRBJ2-2, is as follows: NAGVMQNPRHLVRRRGQEARLRCSPMKGHSHVYWYRQLPEEGLKFMVYLQKENIIDESGMPKERFSAEFPKEGPSILRIQQVVRGDSAAYFCASSPGIEAGELFFGEGSRLTVL.

As concerns this clone: Relative to the germline gene, one junction end is altered; a read error may explain this. Other DNA sequences from this sample encode an identical CDR3 as well. The rearrangement joins TRBV29-1 to TRBJ1-3; no definite D call. CDR3 size: 14 residues. Germline V gene lookup returns CDR1 SQVTM and CDR2 ANQGSEA. CDR3 amino acids: CSVALSGSANTIYF. CDR3 in DNA: TGCAGCGTTGCGCTGTCGGGGTCGGCAAACACTATATATTTT.

The chain carries TRBV6-1 and TRBJ1-6; D may be TRBD1 (6 bases). V lost 11 bases and J 6 bases, leaving 17 bases between the germline ends. Per the germline V gene, CDR1 is MNHNS and CDR2 is SASEGT. The CDR3 covers 14 residues. This CDR3 reads CAANRDRGNSPLHF. The CDR3 bases are TGTGCCGCCAACAGGGATCGAGGTAATTCACCCCTCCACTTT.

The CDR3 sequence: CASTRGSQRNEQFF. The CDR3 bases are TGTGCCAGCACCCGAGGTAGTCAGCGCAATGAGCAGTTCTTC. The chain combines TRBV7-9 with TRBJ2-1, with D uncertain. The V end lost 7 bases, the J end lost 6 bases, and 16 bases lay between the germline ends. Germline CDR1 is SEHNR and CDR2 is FQNEAQ (reference sequence). The length of the CDR3 is 14 residues.

This clone appeared a single time. This chain links TRBV4-1 with TRBJ2-5; 14 positions agree with TRBD2. TRBJ2-7 explains the end of the DNA better; the J call may be wrong. The CDR3 contains 19 residues. Germline V CDR1 and CDR2: MGHRA, YSYEKL. DNA of the CDR3: TGCGCCAGCAGCCAAACCTTGGGCGGGACTAGCGGGAGACTCTACGAGCAGTACTTC. This codes for CASSQTLGGTSGRLYEQYF.

This sequence joins TRBV7-7 and TRBJ2-5; 7 bases fit TRBD1. V was pared by 5 bases and J by 3 bases, with 3 bases of the junction left unmatched. Germline V lookup: CDR1 SSHAT, CDR2 FNYEAQ (reference sequence). CDR3 length equals 13 residues. Written as DNA, the CDR3 is TGTGCCAGCAGCCCCGGGACAGAAGAGACCCAGTACTTC. Protein: CASSPGTEETQYF.

This clone was observed once. This chain uses TRBV5-5 with TRBJ1-5; no definite D call. V was trimmed by 4 bases and J by 1 base, leaving 15 bases between them. Germline CDR1 is SGHKS and CDR2 is YYEKEE (reference sequence). This CDR3 region has 16 residues. The CDR3 bases are TGTGCCAGCAGCCCGAGGCCGGAAGAGAGCAATCAGCCCCAGCATTTT. Translation gives CASSPRPEESNQPQHF. Full variable domain (missing parts from reference TRBV5-5 and TRBJ1-5): DAGVTQSPTHLIKTRGQQVTLRCSPISGHKSVSWYQQVLGQGPQFIFQYYEKEERGRGNFPDRFSARQFPNYSSELNVNALLLGDSALYLCASSPRPEESNQPQHFGDGTRLSIL.